A selection of T cell receptor beta chains follows, all from one sample in a study of blood T cell repertoires in COVID-19. Some clones are missing from TCRdb's copy, which holds only in-frame ones; the method was immunoSEQ multiplex PCR. The sample carries 150,000 to 200,000 clones, almost 85% recorded once. The source material was peripheral blood. The receptors were sampled from a woman of 80 years or more with acute or convalescent COVID-19. CDR3s include the opening cysteine and the closing phenylalanine or tryptophan. Fields, in order: V gene, J gene, CDR3 protein.

TRBV4-3	TRBJ2-3	CASSQVGGSTDTQYF
TRBV3-1/TRBV3-2	TRBJ2-7	CASSLSRGYEQYF
TRBV5-1	TRBJ1-2	CASSLEGRINYGYTF
TRBV10-1	TRBJ2-1	CASSELAGRDEQFF
TRBV25-1	TRBJ2-2	CASSEGGGETGELFF
TRBV7-9	TRBJ2-1	CASSIRDFHSYNEQFF
TRBV29-1	TRBJ2-4	CSVEGASKNIQYF
TRBV12-3/TRBV12-4	TRBJ1-3	CASSLRSGGTIYF
TRBV11-2	TRBJ2-3	CASSLTSGGGTDTQYF
TRBV2	TRBJ2-1	CASSVDRGDEQFF
TRBV12-3/TRBV12-4	TRBJ1-5	CASSGRGGPQHF
TRBV29-1	TRBJ2-1	CSVVSGSAYNEQFF
TRBV29-1	TRBJ1-1	CSVEEQGLGTEAFF
TRBV4-3	TRBJ2-7	CASSQDQRGGDEQYF
TRBV27	TRBJ2-1	CASSLLGRVHEQFF